This T cell receptor (beta chain) was captured by sequencing in a study of CXCR3-negative and CXCR3-positive naive CD8 T cells. Germline V gene lookup returns CDR1 MNHEY and CDR2 SVGAGI. The CDR3 spans 15 residues. Overall study findings and caveats: Naive subsets were similarly diverse, while memory CD8+ repertoires were much less diverse. Researchers report CXCR3 expression partially decreased after cryopreservation, with fresh PBMCs used in most assays.

As concerns this clonotype: As yet, its antigen is unknown.

UMI-tagged TRB cDNA libraries were built via 5' RACE. TCRdb re-called the 5' RACE reads, yielding one record per CDR3 amino acid sequence without DNA. The listing contains roughly 70,000 distinct CDR3 sequences. Sequenced material: naive CXCR3- CD8+ T cells from blood. As to subset: CD45RO-CCR7+CD27+CD95- naive CD8+ T cells lacking CXCR3 (TNR3-). The chain uses TRBV6-5 and TRBJ1-1; lacking DNA, the TRBD1 call made by TCRdb goes unchecked. This TCR was recovered from a human donor in good health. Some clones in this sample may be carry-over from other donors' samples. CDR3: CASSYWPGVTTEAFF.